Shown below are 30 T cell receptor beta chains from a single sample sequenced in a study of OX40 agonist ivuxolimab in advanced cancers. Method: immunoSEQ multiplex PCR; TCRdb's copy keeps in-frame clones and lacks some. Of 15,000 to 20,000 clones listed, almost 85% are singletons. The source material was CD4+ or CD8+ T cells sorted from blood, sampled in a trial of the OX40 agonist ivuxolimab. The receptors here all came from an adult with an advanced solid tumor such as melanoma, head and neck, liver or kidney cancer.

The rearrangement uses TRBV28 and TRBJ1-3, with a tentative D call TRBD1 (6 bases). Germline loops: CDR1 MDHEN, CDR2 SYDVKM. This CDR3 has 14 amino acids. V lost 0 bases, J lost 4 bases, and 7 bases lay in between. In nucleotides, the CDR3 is TGTGCCAGCAGTTTATGGGACAGAGGAAACACCATATATTTT. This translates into CASSLWDRGNTIYF.

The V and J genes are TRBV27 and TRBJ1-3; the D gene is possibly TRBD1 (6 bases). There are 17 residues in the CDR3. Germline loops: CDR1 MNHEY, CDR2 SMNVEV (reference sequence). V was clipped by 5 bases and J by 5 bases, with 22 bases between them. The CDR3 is CASSPLTGGANRNTIYF. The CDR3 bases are TGTGCCAGCAGTCCATTGACTGGGGGGGCTAATCGAAACACCATATATTTT.

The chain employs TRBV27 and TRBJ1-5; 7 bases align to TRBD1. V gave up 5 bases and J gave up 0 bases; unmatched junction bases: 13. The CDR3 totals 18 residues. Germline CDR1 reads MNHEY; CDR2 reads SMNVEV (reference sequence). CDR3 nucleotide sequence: TGTGCCAGCAGTCCCCTCCCCGTAGGGACAGCTAGCAATCAGCCCCAGCATTTT. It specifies CASSPLPVGTASNQPQHF.

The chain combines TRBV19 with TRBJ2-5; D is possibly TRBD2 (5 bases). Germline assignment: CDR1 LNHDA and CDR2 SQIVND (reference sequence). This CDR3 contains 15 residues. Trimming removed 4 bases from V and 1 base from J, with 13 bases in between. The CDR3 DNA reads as TGTGCCAGTAGTAACCCCAGGAGCGGCCAAGAGACCCAGTACTTC. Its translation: CASSNPRSGQETQYF. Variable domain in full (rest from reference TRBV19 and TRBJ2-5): DGGITQSPKYLFRKEGQNVTLSCEQNLNHDAMYWYRQDPGQGLRLIYYSQIVNDFQKGDIAEGYSVSREKKESFPLTVTSAQKNPTAFYLCASSNPRSGQETQYFGPGTRLLVL.

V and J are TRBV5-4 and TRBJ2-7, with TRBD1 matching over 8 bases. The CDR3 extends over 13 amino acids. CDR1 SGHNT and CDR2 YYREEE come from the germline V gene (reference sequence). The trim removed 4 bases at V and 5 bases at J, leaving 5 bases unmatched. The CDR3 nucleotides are TGTGCCAGCAGCCCGGACAGGGCCCACGAGCAGTACTTC. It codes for CASSPDRAHEQYF.

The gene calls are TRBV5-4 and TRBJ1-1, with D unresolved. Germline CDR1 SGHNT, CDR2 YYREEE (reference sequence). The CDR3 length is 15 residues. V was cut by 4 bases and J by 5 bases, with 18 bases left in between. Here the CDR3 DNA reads TGTGCCAGCAGCAGCGAGGGAAGGGCCCGTACTGAAGCTTTCTTT. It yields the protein CASSSEGRARTEAFF.

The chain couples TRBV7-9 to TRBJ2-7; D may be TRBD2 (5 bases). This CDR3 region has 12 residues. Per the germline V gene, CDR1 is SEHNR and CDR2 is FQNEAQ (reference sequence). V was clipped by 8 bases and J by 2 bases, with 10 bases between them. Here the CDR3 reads CASSSGTYEQYF. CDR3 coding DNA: TGTGCCAGCTCCAGCGGTACCTACGAGCAGTACTTC.

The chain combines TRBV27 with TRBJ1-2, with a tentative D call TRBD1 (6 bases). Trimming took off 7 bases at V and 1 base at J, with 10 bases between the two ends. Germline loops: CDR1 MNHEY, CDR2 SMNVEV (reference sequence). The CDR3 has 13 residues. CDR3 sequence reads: CASKTGSNYGYTF. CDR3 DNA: TGTGCCAGCAAGACAGGAAGTAACTATGGCTACACCTTC.

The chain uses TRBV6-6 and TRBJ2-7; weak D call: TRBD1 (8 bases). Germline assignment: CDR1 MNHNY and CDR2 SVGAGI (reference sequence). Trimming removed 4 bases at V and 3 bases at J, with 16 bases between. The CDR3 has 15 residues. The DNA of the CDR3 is TGTGCCAGCAGTTCCCTAACAGGGGGGGACTACGAGCAGTACTTC. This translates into CASSSLTGGDYEQYF.

The CDR3 loop reads CASSKGIGGEAFF. In DNA form, the CDR3 reads TGTGCCAGCAGCAAGGGCATCGGGGGGGAAGCTTTCTTT. The chain couples TRBV6-5 to TRBJ1-1; tentatively, D is TRBD1 (5 bases). The CDR3 sequence is 13 residues long. Germline-derived CDR1 and CDR2 are MNHEY and SVGAGI. Trimming left V 6 bases short and J 8 bases short, with 16 bases between.

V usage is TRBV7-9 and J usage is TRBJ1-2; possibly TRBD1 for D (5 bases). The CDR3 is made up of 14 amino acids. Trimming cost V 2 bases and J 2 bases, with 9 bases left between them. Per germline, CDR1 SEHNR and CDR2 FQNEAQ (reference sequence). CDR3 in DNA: TGTGCCAGCAGCTTATCCCAGGGAAACTATGGCTACACCTTC. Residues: CASSLSQGNYGYTF.

This CDR3 is CASSLSAAGGGDTQYF. The CDR3 DNA is TGTGCCAGCAGCTTAAGTGCTGCGGGAGGTGGGGATACGCAGTATTTT. The rearrangement uses TRBV7-3 and TRBJ2-3, with 8 bases lining up with TRBD2. Germline V gives CDR1 SGHTA, CDR2 FQGTGA. After removal of 1 base from V and 6 bases from J, the junction contained 9 bases not matched to a gene. This CDR3 is 16 amino acids long.

The CDR3 region has the DNA TGTGCCAGCAGCTTAGAGAAGTACGAGCAGTACTTC. Translating it yields CASSLEKYEQYF. The chain combines TRBV7-8 with TRBJ2-7; D ambiguous. Between the trimmed V and J ends, which lost 1 base and 4 bases, there was a span of 5 bases. This CDR3 is 12 amino acids long. From germline, CDR1 is SGHVS and CDR2 FQNEAQ.

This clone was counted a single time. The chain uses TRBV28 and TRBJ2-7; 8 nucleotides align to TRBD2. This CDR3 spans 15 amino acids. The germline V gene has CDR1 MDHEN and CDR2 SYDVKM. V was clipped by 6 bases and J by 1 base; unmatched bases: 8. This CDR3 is CASRNREGSSYEQYF. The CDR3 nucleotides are TGTGCCAGCAGGAACCGGGAGGGCTCTTCCTACGAGCAGTACTTC.

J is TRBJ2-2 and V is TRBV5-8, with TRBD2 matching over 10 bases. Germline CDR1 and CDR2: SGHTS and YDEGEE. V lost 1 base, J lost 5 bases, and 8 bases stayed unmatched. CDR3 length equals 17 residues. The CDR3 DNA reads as TGTGCCAGCAGCTTGATCGGGCTAGCGGGAGAAACCGGGGAGCTGTTTTTT. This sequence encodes CASSLIGLAGETGELFF.

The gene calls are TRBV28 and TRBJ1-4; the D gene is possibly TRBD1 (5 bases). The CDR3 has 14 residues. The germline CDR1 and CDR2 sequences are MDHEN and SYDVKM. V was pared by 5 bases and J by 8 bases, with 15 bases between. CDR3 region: CASSEGRVGEKLFF. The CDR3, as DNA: TGTGCCAGCAGTGAGGGCAGGGTAGGAGAAAAACTGTTTTTT. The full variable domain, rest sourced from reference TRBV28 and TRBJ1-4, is DVKVTQSSRYLVKRTGEKVFLECVQDMDHENMFWYRQDPGLGLRLIYFSYDVKMKEKGDIPEGYSVSREKKERFSLILESASTNQTSMYLCASSEGRVGEKLFFGSGTQLSVL.

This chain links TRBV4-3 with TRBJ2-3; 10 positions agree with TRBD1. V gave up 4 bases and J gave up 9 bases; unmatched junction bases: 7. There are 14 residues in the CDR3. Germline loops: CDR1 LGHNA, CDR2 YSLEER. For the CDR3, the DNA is TGCGCCAGCAGCCCAGGGACAGGGGAAGGGACGCAGTATTTT. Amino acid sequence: CASSPGTGEGTQYF.

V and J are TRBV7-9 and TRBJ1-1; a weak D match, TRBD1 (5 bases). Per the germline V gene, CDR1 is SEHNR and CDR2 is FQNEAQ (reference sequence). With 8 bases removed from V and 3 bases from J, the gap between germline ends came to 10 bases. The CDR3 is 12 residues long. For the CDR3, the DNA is TGTGCCAGCGCCCTGGGGGACACTGAAGCTTTCTTT. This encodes CASALGDTEAFF.

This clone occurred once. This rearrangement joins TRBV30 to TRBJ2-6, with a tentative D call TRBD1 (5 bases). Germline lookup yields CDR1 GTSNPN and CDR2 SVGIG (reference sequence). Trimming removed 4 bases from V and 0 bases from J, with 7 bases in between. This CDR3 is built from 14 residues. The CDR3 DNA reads TGTGCCTGGACAAGGGGCTCTGGGGCCAACGTCCTGACTTTC. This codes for CAWTRGSGANVLTF. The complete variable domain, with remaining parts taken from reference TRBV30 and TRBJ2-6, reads SQTIHQWPATLVQPVGSPLSLECTVEGTSNPNLYWYRQAAGRGLQLLFYSVGIGQISSEVPQNLSASRPQDRQFILSSKKLLLSDSGFYLCAWTRGSGANVLTFGAGSRLTVL.

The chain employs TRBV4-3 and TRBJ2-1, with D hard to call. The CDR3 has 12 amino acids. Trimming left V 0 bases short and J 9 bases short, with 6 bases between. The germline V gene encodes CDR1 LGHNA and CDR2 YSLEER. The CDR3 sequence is CASSQDWSEQFF. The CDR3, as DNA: TGCGCCAGCAGCCAAGATTGGAGTGAGCAGTTCTTC.

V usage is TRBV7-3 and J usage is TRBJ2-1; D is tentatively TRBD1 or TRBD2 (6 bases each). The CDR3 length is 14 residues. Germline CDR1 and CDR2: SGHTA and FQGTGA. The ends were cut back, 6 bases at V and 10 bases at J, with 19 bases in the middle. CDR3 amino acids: CASSPGRQVREQFF. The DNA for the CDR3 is TGTGCCAGCAGTCCCGGGAGACAGGTTCGGGAGCAGTTCTTC. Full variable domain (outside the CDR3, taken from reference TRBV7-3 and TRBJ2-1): GAGVSQTPSNKVTEKGKYVELRCDPISGHTALYWYRQSLGQGPEFLIYFQGTGAADDSGLPNDRFFAVRPEGSVSTLKIQRTERGDSAVYLCASSPGRQVREQFFGPGTRLTVL.

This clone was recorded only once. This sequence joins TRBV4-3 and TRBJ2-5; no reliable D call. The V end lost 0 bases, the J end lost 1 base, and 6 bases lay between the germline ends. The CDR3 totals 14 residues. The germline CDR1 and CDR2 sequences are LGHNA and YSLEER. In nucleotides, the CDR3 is TGCGCCAGCAGCCAAGATCCCAGCCAAGAGACCCAGTACTTC. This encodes CASSQDPSQETQYF.

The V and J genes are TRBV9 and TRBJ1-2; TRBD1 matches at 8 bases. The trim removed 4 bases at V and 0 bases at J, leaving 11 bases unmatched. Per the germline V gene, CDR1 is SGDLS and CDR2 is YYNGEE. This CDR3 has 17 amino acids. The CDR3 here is CASSRGQGGLTNYGYTF. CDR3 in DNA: TGTGCCAGCAGCCGAGGACAGGGCGGACTAACTAACTATGGCTACACCTTC.

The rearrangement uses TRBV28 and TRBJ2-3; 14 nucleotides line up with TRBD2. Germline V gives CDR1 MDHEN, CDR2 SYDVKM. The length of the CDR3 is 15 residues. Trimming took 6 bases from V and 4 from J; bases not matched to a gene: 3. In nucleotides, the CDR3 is TGTGCCAGCAGGGGGACTAGCGGGAGCGCAGATACGCAGTATTTT. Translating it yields CASRGTSGSADTQYF.

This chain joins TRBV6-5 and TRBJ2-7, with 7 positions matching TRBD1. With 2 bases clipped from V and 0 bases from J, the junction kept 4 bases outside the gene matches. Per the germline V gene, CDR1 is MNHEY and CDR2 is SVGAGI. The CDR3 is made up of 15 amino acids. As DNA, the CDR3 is TGTGCCAGCAGTTACGAGGGGGCCGGCTCCTACGAGCAGTACTTC. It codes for CASSYEGAGSYEQYF.

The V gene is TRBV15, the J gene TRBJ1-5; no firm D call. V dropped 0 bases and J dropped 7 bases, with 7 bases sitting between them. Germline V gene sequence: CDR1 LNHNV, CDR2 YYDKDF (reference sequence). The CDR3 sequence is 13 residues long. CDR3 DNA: TGTGCCACCAGCAGAGATCCGGACCAGCCCCAGCATTTT. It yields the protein CATSRDPDQPQHF.

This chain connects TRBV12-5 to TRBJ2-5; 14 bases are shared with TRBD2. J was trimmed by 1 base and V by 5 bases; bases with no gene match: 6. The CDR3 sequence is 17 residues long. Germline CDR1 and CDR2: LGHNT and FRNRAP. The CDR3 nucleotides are TGTGCTAGTGGTCATGGACTAGCGGGAGGTTTCCAAGAGACCCAGTACTTC. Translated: CASGHGLAGGFQETQYF.

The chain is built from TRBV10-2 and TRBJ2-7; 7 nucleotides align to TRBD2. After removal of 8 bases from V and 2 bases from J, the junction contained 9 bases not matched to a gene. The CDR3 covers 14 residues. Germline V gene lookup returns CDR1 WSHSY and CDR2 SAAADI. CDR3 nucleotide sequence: TGCGCCAGCGATTCTAGCGGTACCACCTACGAGCAGTACTTC. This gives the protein CASDSSGTTYEQYF.

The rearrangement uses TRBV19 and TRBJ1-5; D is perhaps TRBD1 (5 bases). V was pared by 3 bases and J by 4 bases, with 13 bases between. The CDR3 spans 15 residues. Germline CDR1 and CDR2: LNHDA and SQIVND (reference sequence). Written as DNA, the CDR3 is TGTGCCAGTAGTATCATAGGGGCCGGGAATCAGCCCCAGCATTTT. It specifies CASSIIGAGNQPQHF.

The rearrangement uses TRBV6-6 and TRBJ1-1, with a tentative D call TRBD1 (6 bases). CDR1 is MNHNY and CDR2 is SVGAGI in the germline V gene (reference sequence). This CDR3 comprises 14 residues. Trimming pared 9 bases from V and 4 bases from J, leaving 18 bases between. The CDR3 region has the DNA TGTGCCAGTCATTTGGGGCCGGGGGCCACTGAAGCTTTCTTT. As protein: CASHLGPGATEAFF.